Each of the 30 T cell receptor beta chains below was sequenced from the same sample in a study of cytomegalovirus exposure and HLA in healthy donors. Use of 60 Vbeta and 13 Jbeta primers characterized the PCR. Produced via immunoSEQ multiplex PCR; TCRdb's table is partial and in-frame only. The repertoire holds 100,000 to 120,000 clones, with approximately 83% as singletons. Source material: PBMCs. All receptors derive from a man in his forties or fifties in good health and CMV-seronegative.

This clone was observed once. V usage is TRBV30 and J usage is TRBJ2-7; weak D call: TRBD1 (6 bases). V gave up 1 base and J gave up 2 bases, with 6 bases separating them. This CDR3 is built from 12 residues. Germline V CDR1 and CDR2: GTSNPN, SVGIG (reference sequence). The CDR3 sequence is CAWSGGPYEQYF. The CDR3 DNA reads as TGTGCCTGGAGTGGGGGGCCCTACGAGCAGTACTTC.

CDR3 sequence reads: CASSIALDGGTEAFF. The CDR3 DNA reads TGTGCCAGTAGTATAGCCCTGGACGGGGGCACTGAAGCTTTCTTT. The chain has TRBV19 and TRBJ1-1; D is perhaps TRBD1 (5 bases). The CDR3 length is 15 residues. Trimming removed 1 base from V and 4 bases from J, with 13 bases in between. In germline, CDR1 is LNHDA, CDR2 SQIVND (reference sequence).

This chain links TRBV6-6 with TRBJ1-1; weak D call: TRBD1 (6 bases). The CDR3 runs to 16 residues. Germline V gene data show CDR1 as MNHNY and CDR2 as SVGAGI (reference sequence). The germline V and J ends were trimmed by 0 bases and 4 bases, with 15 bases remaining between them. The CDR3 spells CASSYSLPGVGTEAFF. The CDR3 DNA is TGTGCCAGCAGTTACTCCCTACCAGGGGTGGGCACTGAAGCTTTCTTT.

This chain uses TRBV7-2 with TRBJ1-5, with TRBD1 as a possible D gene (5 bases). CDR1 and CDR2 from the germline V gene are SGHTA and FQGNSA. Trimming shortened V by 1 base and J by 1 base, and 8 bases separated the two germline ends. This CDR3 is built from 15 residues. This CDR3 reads CASSLVGGSNQPQHF. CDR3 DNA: TGTGCCAGCAGCTTAGTGGGGGGGAGCAATCAGCCCCAGCATTTT.

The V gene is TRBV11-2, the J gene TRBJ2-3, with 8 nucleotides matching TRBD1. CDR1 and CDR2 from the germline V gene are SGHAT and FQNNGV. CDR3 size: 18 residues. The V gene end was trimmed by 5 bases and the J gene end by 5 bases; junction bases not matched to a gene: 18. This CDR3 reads CASSTARTGSPRGDTQYF. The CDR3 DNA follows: TGTGCCAGCAGCACAGCCCGGACAGGGAGCCCCAGAGGAGATACGCAGTATTTT. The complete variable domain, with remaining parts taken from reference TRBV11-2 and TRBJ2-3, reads EAGVAQSPRYKIIEKRQSVAFWCNPISGHATLYWYQQILGQGPKLLIQFQNNGVVDDSQLPKDRFSAERLKGVDSTLKIQPAKLEDSAVYLCASSTARTGSPRGDTQYFGPGTRLTVL.

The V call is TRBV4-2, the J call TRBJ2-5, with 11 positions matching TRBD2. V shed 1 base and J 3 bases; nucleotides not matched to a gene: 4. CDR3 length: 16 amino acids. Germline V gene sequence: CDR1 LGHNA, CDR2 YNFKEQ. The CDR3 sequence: CASSQANSGREETQYF. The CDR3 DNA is TGTGCCAGCAGCCAAGCGAATAGCGGGAGGGAAGAGACCCAGTACTTC.

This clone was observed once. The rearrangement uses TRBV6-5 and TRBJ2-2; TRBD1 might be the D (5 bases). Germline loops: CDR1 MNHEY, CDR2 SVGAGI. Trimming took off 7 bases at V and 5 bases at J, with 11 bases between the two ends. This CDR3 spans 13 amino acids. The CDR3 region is CASKERTTGELFF. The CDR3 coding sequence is TGTGCCAGCAAAGAACGGACAACCGGGGAGCTGTTTTTT.

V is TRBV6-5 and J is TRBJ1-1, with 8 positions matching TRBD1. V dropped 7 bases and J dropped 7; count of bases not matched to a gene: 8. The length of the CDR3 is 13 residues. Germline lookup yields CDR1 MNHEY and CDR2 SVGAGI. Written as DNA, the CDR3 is TGTGCCAGCATCTCGGACAGGGCAGATGAAGCTTTCTTT. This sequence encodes CASISDRADEAFF.

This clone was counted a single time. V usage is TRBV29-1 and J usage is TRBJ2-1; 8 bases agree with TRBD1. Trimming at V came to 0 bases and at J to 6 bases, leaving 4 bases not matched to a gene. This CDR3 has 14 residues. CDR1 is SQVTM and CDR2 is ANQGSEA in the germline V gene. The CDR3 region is CSVEEGGQGNEQFF. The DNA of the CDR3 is TGCAGCGTTGAAGAAGGTGGACAGGGCAATGAGCAGTTCTTC.

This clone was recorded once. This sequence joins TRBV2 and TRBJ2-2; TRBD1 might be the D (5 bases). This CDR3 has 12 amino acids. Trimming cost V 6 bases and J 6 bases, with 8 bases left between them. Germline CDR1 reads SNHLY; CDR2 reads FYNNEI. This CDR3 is CASSLGAGELFF. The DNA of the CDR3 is TGTGCCAGCAGCTTAGGGGCCGGGGAGCTGTTTTTT.

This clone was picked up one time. The CDR3 loop is CASSPLGGGLPEAFF. The CDR3 DNA reads TGTGCCAGCAGCCCCCTAGGGGGCGGGCTCCCTGAAGCTTTCTTT. The rearrangement links TRBV7-6 to TRBJ1-1, with 7 nucleotides matching TRBD1. V gave up 5 bases and J gave up 6 bases; unmatched junction bases: 12. The CDR3 spans 15 residues. Germline assignment: CDR1 SGHVS and CDR2 FNYEAQ.

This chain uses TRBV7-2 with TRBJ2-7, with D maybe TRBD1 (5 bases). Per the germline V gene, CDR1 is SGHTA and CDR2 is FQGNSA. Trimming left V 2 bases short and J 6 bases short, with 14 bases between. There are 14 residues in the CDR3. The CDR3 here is CASSLKQGVGEQYF. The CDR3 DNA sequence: TGTGCCAGCAGCTTAAAGCAGGGCGTGGGCGAGCAGTACTTC.

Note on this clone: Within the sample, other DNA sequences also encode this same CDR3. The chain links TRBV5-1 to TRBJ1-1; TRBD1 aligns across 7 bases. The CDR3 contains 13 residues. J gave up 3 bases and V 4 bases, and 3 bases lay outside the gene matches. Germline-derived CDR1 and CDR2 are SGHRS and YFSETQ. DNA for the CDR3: TGCGCCAGCAGCAGACAGGGTGACACTGAAGCTTTCTTT. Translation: CASSRQGDTEAFF. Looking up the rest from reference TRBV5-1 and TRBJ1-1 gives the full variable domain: KAGVTQTPRYLIKTRGQQVTLSCSPISGHRSVSWYQQTPGQGLQFLFEYFSETQRNKGNFPGRFSGRQFSNSRSEMNVSTLELGDSALYLCASSRQGDTEAFFGQGTRLTVV.

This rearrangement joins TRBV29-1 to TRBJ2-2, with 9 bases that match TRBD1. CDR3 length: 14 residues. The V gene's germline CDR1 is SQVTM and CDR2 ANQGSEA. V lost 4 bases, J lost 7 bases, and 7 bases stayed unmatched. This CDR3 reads CSVAEQGAIGELFF. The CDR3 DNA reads TGCAGCGTTGCCGAACAGGGGGCAATCGGGGAGCTGTTTTTT.

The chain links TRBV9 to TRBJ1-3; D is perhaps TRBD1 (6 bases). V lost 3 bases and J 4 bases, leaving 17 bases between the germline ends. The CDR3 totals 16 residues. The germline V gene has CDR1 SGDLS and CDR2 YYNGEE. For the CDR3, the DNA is TGTGCCAGCAGCGCAGCCCCCCGGCAGGGGGGAAACACCATATATTTT. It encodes CASSAAPRQGGNTIYF.

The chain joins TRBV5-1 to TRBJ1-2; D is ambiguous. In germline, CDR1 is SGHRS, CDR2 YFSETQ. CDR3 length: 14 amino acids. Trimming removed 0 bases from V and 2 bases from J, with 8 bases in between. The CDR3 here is CASSLDSGNYGYTF. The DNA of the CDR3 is TGCGCCAGCAGCTTGGACAGCGGCAACTATGGCTACACCTTC.

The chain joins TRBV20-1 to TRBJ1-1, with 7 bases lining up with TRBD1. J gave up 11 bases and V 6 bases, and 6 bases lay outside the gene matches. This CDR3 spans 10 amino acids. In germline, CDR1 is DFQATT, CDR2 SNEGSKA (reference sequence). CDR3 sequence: CSASAGGAFF. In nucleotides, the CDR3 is TGCAGTGCCAGCGCAGGGGGGGCTTTCTTT.

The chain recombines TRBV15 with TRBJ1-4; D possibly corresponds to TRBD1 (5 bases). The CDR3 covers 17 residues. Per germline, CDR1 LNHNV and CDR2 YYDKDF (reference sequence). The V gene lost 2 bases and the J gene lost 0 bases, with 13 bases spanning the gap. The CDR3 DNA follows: TGTGCCACCAGCAGACGAACAGGCCCTGCAACTAATGAAAAACTGTTTTTT. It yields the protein CATSRRTGPATNEKLFF.

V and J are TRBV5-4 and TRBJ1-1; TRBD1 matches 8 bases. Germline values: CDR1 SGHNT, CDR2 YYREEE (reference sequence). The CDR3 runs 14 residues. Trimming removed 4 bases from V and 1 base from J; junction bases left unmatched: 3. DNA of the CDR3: TGTGCCAGCAGCCAACAGGGGGGGAACACTGAAGCTTTCTTT. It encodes CASSQQGGNTEAFF.

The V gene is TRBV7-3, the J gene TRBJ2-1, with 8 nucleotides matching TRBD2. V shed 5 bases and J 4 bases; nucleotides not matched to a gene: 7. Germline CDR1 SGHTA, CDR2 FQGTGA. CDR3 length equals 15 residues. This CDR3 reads CASSAGGPSYNEQFF. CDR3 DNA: TGTGCCAGCAGCGCGGGGGGCCCGTCTTACAATGAGCAGTTCTTC.

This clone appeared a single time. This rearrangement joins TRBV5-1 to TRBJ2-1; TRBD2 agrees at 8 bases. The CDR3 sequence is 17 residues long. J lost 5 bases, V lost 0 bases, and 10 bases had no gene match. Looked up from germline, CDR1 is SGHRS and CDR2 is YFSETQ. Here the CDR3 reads CASSLGSLAGTNNEQFF. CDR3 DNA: TGCGCCAGCAGCTTGGGATCGTTAGCGGGGACTAACAATGAGCAGTTCTTC.

CDR3 bases: TGTGCCTGGAGTGTGCAGGGTGACAATTCACCCCTCCACTTT. It codes for CAWSVQGDNSPLHF. This chain links TRBV30 with TRBJ1-6; TRBD1 might be the D (5 bases). The CDR3 runs 14 residues. Trimming left V 0 bases short and J 7 bases short, with 10 bases between. Germline V gene lookup returns CDR1 GTSNPN and CDR2 SVGIG (reference sequence). The full variable domain, completed using reference TRBV30 and TRBJ1-6, is SQTIHQWPATLVQPVGSPLSLECTVEGTSNPNLYWYRQAAGRGLQLLFYSVGIGQISSEVPQNLSASRPQDRQFILSSKKLLLSDSGFYLCAWSVQGDNSPLHFGNGTRLTVT.

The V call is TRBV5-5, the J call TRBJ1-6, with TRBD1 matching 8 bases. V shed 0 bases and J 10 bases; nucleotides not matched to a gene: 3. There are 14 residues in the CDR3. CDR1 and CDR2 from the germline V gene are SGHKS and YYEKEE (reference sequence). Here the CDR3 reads CASSLGQGRSPLHF. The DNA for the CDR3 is TGTGCCAGCAGCTTGGGACAGGGGAGGTCACCCCTCCACTTT.

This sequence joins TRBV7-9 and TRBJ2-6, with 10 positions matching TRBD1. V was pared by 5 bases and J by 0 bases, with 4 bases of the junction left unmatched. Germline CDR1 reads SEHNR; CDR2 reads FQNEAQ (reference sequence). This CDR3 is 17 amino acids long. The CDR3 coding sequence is TGTGCCAGCAGCCAGGGACAGGGGAGCTCTGGGGCCAACGTCCTGACTTTC. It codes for CASSQGQGSSGANVLTF.

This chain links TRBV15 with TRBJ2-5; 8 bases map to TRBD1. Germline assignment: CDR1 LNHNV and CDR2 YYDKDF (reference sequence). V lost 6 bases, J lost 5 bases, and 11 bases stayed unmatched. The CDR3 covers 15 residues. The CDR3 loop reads CATRGVPGGRETQYF. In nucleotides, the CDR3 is TGTGCCACCAGGGGTGTCCCAGGGGGCCGGGAGACCCAGTACTTC.

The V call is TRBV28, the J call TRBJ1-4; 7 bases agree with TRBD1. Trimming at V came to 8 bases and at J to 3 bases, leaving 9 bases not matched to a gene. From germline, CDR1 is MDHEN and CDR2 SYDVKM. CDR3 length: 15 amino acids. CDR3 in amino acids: CASSNAGTANEKLFF. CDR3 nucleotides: TGTGCCAGCTCGAACGCCGGGACAGCTAATGAAAAACTGTTTTTT. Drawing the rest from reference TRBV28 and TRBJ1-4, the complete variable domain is DVKVTQSSRYLVKRTGEKVFLECVQDMDHENMFWYRQDPGLGLRLIYFSYDVKMKEKGDIPEGYSVSREKKERFSLILESASTNQTSMYLCASSNAGTANEKLFFGSGTQLSVL.

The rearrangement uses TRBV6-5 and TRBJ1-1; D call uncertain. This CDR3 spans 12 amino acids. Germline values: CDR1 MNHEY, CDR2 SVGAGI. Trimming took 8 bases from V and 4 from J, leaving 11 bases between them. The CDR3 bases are TGTGCCAGCGAGGGCAAGGGCACTGAAGCTTTCTTT. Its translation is CASEGKGTEAFF.

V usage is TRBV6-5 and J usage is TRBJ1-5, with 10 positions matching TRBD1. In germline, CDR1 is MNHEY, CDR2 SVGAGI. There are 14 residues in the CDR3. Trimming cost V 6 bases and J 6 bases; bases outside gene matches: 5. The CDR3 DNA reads TGTGCCAGCAGAAGACAGGGGGCGGTTCAGCCCCAGCATTTT. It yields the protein CASRRQGAVQPQHF.

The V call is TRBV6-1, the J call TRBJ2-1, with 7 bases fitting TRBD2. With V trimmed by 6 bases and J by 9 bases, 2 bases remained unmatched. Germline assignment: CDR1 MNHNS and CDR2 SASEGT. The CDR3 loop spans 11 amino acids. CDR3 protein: CASRGLSEQFF. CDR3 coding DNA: TGTGCCAGCAGGGGACTAAGTGAGCAGTTCTTC.

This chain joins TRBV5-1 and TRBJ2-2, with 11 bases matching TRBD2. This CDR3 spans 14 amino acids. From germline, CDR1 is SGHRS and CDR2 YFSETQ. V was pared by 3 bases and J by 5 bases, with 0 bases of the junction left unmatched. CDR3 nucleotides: TGCGCCAGCAGCTGGACTAGCGGGACCGGGGAGCTGTTTTTT. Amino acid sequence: CASSWTSGTGELFF.